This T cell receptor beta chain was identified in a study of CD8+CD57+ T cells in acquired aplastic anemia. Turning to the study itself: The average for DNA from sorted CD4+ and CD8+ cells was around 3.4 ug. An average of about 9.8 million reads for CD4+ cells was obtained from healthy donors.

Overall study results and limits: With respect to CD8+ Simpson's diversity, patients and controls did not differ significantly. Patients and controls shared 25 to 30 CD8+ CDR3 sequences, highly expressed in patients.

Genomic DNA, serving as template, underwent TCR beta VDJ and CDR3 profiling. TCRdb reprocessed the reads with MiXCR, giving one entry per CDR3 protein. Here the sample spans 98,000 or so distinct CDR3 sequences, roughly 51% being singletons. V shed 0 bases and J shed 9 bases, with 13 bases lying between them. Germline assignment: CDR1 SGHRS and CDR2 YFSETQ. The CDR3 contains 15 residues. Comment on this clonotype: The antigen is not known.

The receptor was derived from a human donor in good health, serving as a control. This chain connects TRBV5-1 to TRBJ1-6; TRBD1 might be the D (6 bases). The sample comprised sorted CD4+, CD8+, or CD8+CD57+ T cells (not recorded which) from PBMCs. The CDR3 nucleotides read TGCGCCAGCAGCTTGGGGGCAGGGGACGCTTCACCCCTCCACTTT. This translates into CASSLGAGDASPLHF. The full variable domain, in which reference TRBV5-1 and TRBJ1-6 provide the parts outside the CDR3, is KAGVTQTPRYLIKTRGQQVTLSCSPISGHRSVSWYQQTPGQGLQFLFEYFSETQRNKGNFPGRFSGRQFSNSRSEMNVSTLELGDSALYLCASSLGAGDASPLHFGNGTRLTVT.